This TCR beta chain stems from a study of CD8 T cells in ankylosing spondylitis. This clonotype was counted between two and nine times. Its antigen is not identified. CDR1 is SEHNR and CDR2 is FQNEAQ in the germline V gene (reference sequence). Trimming cost V 6 bases and J 7 bases, with 12 bases left between them. The CDR3 runs to 12 residues. Study findings and constraints: Researchers reportedly found disease-linked clones significantly enriched in matched ankylosing spondylitis synovial fluid. Blood from ankylosing spondylitis patients appeared to carry a characteristic roughly 8-variant TCR beta motif. Earlier studies detected some motif variants in reactive arthritis synovial fluid and blood.

The TCR beta libraries were generated through quantitative 5'-RACE incorporating molecular barcodes. MiXCR was run by TCRdb on the 5' RACE reads, yielding one entry per CDR3 protein. This sample has about 500,000 distinct CDR3 sequences, with about an eighth found just once. This rearrangement joins TRBV7-9 to TRBJ1-1; maybe TRBD1 (6 bases). The specimen sequenced was blood, either unsorted or a sorted T cell fraction (not recorded which). The receptor was derived from a male donor with ankylosing spondylitis. The CDR3 loop reads CASRPPTGEAFF. CDR3 nucleotide sequence: TGTGCCAGCAGACCGCCGACAGGTGAAGCTTTCTTT.